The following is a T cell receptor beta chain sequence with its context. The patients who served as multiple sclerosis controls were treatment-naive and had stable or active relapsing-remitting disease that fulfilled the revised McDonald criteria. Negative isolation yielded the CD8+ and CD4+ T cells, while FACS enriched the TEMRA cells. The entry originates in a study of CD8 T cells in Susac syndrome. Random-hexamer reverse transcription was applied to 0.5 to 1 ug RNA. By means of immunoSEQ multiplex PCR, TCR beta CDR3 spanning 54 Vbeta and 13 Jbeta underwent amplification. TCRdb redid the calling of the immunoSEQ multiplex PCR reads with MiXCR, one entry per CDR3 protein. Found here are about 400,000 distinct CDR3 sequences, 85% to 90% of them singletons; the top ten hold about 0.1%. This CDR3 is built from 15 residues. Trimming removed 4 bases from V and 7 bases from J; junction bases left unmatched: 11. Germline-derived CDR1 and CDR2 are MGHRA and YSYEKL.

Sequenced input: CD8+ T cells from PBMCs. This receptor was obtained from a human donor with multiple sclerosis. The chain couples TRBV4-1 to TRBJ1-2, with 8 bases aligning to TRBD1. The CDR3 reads CASSPAGQGAGGYTF. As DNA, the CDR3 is TGCGCCAGCAGCCCGGCAGGGCAGGGGGCTGGTGGCTACACCTTC.